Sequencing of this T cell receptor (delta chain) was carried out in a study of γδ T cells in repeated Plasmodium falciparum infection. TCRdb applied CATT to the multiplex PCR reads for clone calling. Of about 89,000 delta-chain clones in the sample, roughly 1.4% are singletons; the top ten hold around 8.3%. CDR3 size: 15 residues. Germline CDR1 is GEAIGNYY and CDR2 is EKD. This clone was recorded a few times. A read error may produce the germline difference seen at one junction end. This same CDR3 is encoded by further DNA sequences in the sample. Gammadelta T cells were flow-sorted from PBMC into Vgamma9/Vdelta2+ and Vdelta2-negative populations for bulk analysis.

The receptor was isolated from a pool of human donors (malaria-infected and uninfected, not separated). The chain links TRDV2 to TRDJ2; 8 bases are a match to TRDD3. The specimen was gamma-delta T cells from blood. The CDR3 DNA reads TGTGCCTGTGACACCGTGGGGGATCTGACAGCGCAACTCTTCTTT. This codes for CACDTVGDLTAQLFF.